This TCR beta chain stems from a study of blood T cell repertoires in COVID-19. Study background: PBMCs, B-cell-depleted T cells, or T cells were the source of the cDNA or gDNA that made up the material.

Profiling relied on immunoSEQ multiplex PCR, and the TCRdb table lists in-frame clones only, not all of them. The sample holds under 150,000 clones, less than 85% seen once. V was clipped by 1 base and J by 9 bases, with 18 bases between them. The CDR3 is 15 amino acids. Germline V gene sequence: CDR1 SGHAT, CDR2 FQNNGV. V usage is TRBV11-2 and J usage is TRBJ2-5; a weak D match, TRBD2 (5 bases). The TCR originated in a man aged 30-40 years with acute or convalescent COVID-19. Sequences were obtained from peripheral blood. CDR3 in amino acids: CASSLGGHSRRAQYF. As DNA, the CDR3 is TGTGCCAGCAGCTTAGGGGGTCATTCCCGGCGGGCCCAGTACTTC.